A selection of T cell receptor beta chains follows, all from one sample in a study of regulatory T cells in long-lasting Graves disease. A single record per CDR3 protein comes from TCRdb applying MiXCR to the multiplex PCR reads. The table has some 600,000 distinct CDR3 sequences, about 16% seen once; the top ten hold approximately 12%. This sample also belongs to another study, concerning T cells in Graves' hyperthyroidism and ophthalmopathy.

The source material was peripheral blood mononuclear cells (PBMCs), sampled at new diagnosis, from a patient treated with antithyroid drugs. The receptors were sampled from a man between 18 and 29 years old with Graves disease. Each CDR3 is given with its conserved first and last residue.

V gene	J gene	CDR3 protein
TRBV6-1	TRBJ2-5	CASSGQTYQETQYF
TRBV27	TRBJ2-1	CATSASFYNEQFF
TRBV3-1	TRBJ2-7	CASSRDRTGSYEQYF
TRBV7-3	TRBJ2-5	CASSSSGGLGETQYF
TRBV2	TRBJ1-3	CASSEVRALGALGNTIYF
TRBV6-2/TRBV6-3	TRBJ1-5	CASAADQPQHF
TRBV5-1	TRBJ2-1	CASSLAGTVNNEQFF
TRBV20-1	TRBJ2-1	CSATRRAGEQFF
TRBV7-9	TRBJ2-3	CASSPGLAGGLPDTQYF
TRBV3-1	TRBJ2-7	CASSQDIGSYEQYF
TRBV9	TRBJ2-7	CASSFGTGPSLEQYF
TRBV2	TRBJ2-2	CASSASGRTGELFF
TRBV20-1	TRBJ2-7	CSARGELAGLYEQYF
TRBV7-8	TRBJ2-5	CASSPLQGNVGETQYF
TRBV19	TRBJ2-1	CASTRTSGYNEQFF
TRBV3-1	TRBJ2-7	CASSRPYSGSYEQYF
TRBV28	TRBJ1-1	CASSLGTFSAFF